These 14 T cell receptor beta chains share one sample of origin, sequenced in a study of PD-1 blockade in mismatch repair-deficient tumors. The assay was immunoSEQ multiplex PCR, and TCRdb's table has in-frame clones only and misses some. Of approximately 130,000 clones listed, roughly 86% are singletons. The sequencing here drew on peripheral blood, taken 44 weeks after starting pembrolizumab. The origin of the receptors is an adult with mismatch repair-deficient cancer.

This chain links TRBV5-4 with TRBJ2-7; 8 bases line up with TRBD1. V trimming: 4 bases; J trimming: 4 bases; junction bases outside the gene matches: 10. The germline V gene has CDR1 SGHNT and CDR2 YYREEE (reference sequence). This CDR3 spans 15 amino acids. The CDR3 here is CASSDDRGIAYEQYF. CDR3 in DNA: TGTGCCAGCAGCGACGACAGGGGAATAGCATACGAGCAGTACTTC.

In DNA, the CDR3 is TGTGCCAGCAGCCTTGGACAGGGTTTCCACGAGCAGTACTTC. Its protein product is CASSLGQGFHEQYF. The J gene is TRBJ2-7, the V gene TRBV11-3, with 8 positions matching TRBD1. J gave up 5 bases and V 5 bases, and 8 bases lay outside the gene matches. CDR1 is SGHNT, CDR2 YENEEA, per germline. The CDR3 sequence is 14 residues long.

The chain carries TRBV7-2 and TRBJ2-3; 14 bases map to TRBD2. Trimming took 5 bases from V and 4 from J; bases not matched to a gene: 5. The CDR3 has 16 amino acids. Germline CDR1 and CDR2: SGHTA and FQGNSA. CDR3 region: CASSPRTSGRPDTQYF. CDR3 nucleotides: TGTGCCAGCAGCCCCCGGACTAGCGGGAGGCCAGATACGCAGTATTTT.

V gene TRBV18 combines with J gene TRBJ2-1, with 7 bases that match TRBD2. CDR1 and CDR2 (germline): KGHSH, LQKENI. This CDR3 comprises 13 residues. The V segment lost 3 bases and the J segment 8 bases; nucleotides outside the gene matches: 4. CDR3 protein: CASSPGLVDEQFF. The CDR3 DNA sequence: TGTGCCAGCTCACCCGGACTAGTTGATGAGCAGTTCTTC.

The J gene is TRBJ1-2, the V gene TRBV23-1; tentatively, D is TRBD1 (5 bases). TRBV23-1 is an open reading frame whose function is uncertain. This CDR3 comprises 15 residues. V lost 1 base, J lost 5 bases, and 14 bases lay in between. The CDR3 DNA reads TGCGCCAGCAGTCAATTTAGGGCAGGGAATTATGGCTACACCTTC. Its protein is CASSQFRAGNYGYTF.

V and J are TRBV28 and TRBJ2-7, with 7 bases that match TRBD1. Unmatched junction bases numbered 9, after V lost 6 bases and J lost 4 bases. The CDR3 contains 14 residues. From germline, CDR1 is MDHEN and CDR2 SYDVKM. CDR3 residues: CASSPGTAQYEQYF. In DNA form, the CDR3 reads TGTGCCAGCAGCCCGGGGACAGCTCAGTACGAGCAGTACTTC.

The chain recombines TRBV2 with TRBJ2-2; TRBD2 matches at 7 bases. The V and J ends lost 7 bases and 7 bases, in that order; junction bases with no gene match: 12. CDR3 length: 15 amino acids. CDR1 is SNHLY, CDR2 FYNNEI, per germline. DNA of the CDR3: TGTGCCAGCACTCTCCAAAGCGGGATGAGCGGGGAGCTGTTTTTT. It is translated as CASTLQSGMSGELFF.

Written as DNA, the CDR3 is TGTGCCAGCAGCTTGACAGGGGGCTCGGTCGGCAATCAGCCCCAGCATTTT. Translated: CASSLTGGSVGNQPQHF. The chain uses TRBV7-2 and TRBJ1-5, with 10 bases matching TRBD1. V was clipped by 3 bases and J by 2 bases; unmatched bases: 7. Germline V gene sequence: CDR1 SGHTA, CDR2 FQGNSA. The CDR3 runs to 17 residues.

This clone was seen once. The V gene is TRBV6-5, the J gene TRBJ2-7; D uncertain. Germline assignment: CDR1 MNHEY and CDR2 SVGAGI. The CDR3 sequence is 11 residues long. Trimming took off 5 bases at V and 7 bases at J, with 9 bases between the two ends. CDR3 sequence reads: CASSGRSEQYF. CDR3 coding DNA: TGTGCCAGCAGTGGGCGATCTGAGCAGTACTTC.

This clone came up once. The genes are TRBV27 and TRBJ2-7; 8 nucleotides match TRBD1. Germline V gene data show CDR1 as MNHEY and CDR2 as SMNVEV (reference sequence). With V trimmed by 3 bases and J by 5 bases, 9 bases remained unmatched. The length of the CDR3 is 15 residues. The CDR3 reads CASSLQGAPNHEQYF. DNA for the CDR3: TGTGCCAGCAGTTTGCAGGGGGCGCCGAACCACGAGCAGTACTTC.

This chain uses TRBV19 with TRBJ2-1, with 10 bases fitting TRBD2. Trimming cost V 7 bases and J 11 bases; bases outside gene matches: 11. Germline V gene lookup returns CDR1 LNHDA and CDR2 SQIVND (reference sequence). This CDR3 spans 14 amino acids. CDR3 residues: CASNRLAGDPKQFF. In DNA, the CDR3 is TGTGCCAGTAACAGACTAGCGGGCGACCCCAAGCAGTTCTTC.

The V call is TRBV7-7, the J call TRBJ2-7; D ambiguous. Trimming shortened V by 6 bases and J by 1 base, and 16 bases separated the two germline ends. The CDR3 length is 15 residues. The germline CDR1 and CDR2 sequences are SSHAT and FNYEAQ (reference sequence). CDR3 sequence reads: CASRNYMEKSYEQYF. The CDR3 nucleotides are TGTGCCAGCAGGAACTACATGGAGAAATCCTACGAGCAGTACTTC.

The chain links TRBV27 to TRBJ2-1; 9 bases line up with TRBD1. V lost 6 bases and J lost 12; bases outside the gene matches: 6. From germline, CDR1 is MNHEY and CDR2 SMNVEV (reference sequence). The CDR3 sequence is 12 residues long. The CDR3 protein is CASSTDRGRQFF. In nucleotides, the CDR3 is TGTGCCAGCAGCACGGACAGGGGTCGGCAGTTCTTC.

This chain connects TRBV28 to TRBJ2-5, with TRBD1 identical over 7 bases. Germline CDR1 MDHEN, CDR2 SYDVKM. The V segment lost 3 bases and the J segment 3 bases; nucleotides outside the gene matches: 13. The CDR3 extends over 17 amino acids. The CDR3 DNA sequence: TGTGCCAGCAGTTTTGTTGTGGACAGGCCCATCGAAGAGACCCAGTACTTC. Translating gives CASSFVVDRPIEETQYF.